This paragraph reports one TCR beta chain. The antigen is undetermined. Germline loops: CDR1 SEHNR, CDR2 FQNEAQ (reference sequence). CDR3 length equals 13 residues. V was trimmed by 1 base and J by 0 bases, leaving 3 bases between them. The assay was immunoSEQ multiplex PCR, and TCRdb's table has in-frame clones only and misses some. Among under 95,000 clones listed, about 85% were seen once. The data were taken from a study of OX40 agonist ivuxolimab in advanced cancers. General observations from the study: Among T cells, CD8+ cells averaged more expanded clones than CD4+ cells. Nonresponders included some who also had low normalized T-cell clonal expansion.

The TCR comes from an adult with an advanced solid tumor such as melanoma, head and neck, liver or kidney cancer. The material sequenced was CD4+ or CD8+ T cells sorted from blood, taken in a trial of the OX40 agonist ivuxolimab. This sequence joins TRBV7-9 and TRBJ1-1, with D unresolved. CDR3 amino acids: CASSLDLNTEAFF. In DNA form, the CDR3 reads TGTGCCAGCAGCTTAGACTTGAACACTGAAGCTTTCTTT.